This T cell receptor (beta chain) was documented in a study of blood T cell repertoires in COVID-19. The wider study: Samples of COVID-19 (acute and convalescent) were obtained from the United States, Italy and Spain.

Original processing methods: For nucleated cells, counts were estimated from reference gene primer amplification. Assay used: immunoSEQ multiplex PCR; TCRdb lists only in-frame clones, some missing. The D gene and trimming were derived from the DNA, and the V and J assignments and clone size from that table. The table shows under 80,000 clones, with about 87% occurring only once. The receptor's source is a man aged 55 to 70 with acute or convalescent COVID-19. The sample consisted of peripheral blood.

The CDR3 DNA reads TGTGCCAGCTCACCCCGGTCGGGGAATAACTATGGCTACACCTTC. Translation gives CASSPRSGNNYGYTF. The chain couples TRBV18 to TRBJ1-2; D gene uncertain. The germline CDR1 and CDR2 sequences are KGHSH and LQKENI. V was trimmed by 3 bases and J by 1 base, leaving 12 bases between them. CDR3 length equals 15 residues.